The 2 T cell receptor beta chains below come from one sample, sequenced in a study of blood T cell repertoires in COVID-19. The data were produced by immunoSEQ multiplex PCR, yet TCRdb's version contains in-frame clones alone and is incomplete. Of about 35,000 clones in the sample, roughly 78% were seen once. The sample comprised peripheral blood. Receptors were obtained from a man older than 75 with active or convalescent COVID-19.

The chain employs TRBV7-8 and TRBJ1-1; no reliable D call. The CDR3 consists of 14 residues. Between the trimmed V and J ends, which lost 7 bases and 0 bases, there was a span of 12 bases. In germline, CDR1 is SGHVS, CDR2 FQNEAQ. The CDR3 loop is CASKVGQMNTEAFF. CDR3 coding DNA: TGTGCCAGCAAAGTTGGGCAGATGAACACTGAAGCTTTCTTT.

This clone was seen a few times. The CDR3 protein is CASSEGASSPVAFF. DNA for the CDR3: TGTGCCAGCAGCGAGGGGGCATCAAGCCCCGTGGCTTTCTTT. V is TRBV9 and J is TRBJ1-1; TRBD1 aligns across 7 bases. Per germline, CDR1 SGDLS and CDR2 YYNGEE. J lost 11 bases, V lost 3 bases, and 13 bases had no gene match. The CDR3 has 14 residues.